The 17 T cell receptor beta chains below come from one sample, sequenced in a study of T cell responses to AZD1222 COVID-19 vaccine. Method: immunoSEQ multiplex PCR; TCRdb's copy keeps in-frame clones and lacks some. The profile covers approximately 150,000 clones, with about 92% appearing a single time and approximately 12% taken by the ten largest. The sample consisted of peripheral blood, taken after recovery from COVID-19. These receptors were collected from an adult who had recovered from COVID-19.

In its sample, this clone was seen once. The J gene is TRBJ2-7, the V gene TRBV4-1; 10 bases map to TRBD1. The CDR3 contains 15 residues. Germline V gene sequence: CDR1 MGHRA, CDR2 YSYEKL. Germline trimming cut 1 base from V and 4 bases from J; bases unmatched to any gene: 4. The CDR3 is CASSQAGTGEYEQYF. The CDR3 region has the DNA TGCGCCAGCAGCCAAGCCGGGACAGGGGAGTACGAGCAGTACTTC.

This chain uses TRBV5-1 with TRBJ1-2; TRBD1 is a possible D gene (6 bases). Trimming shortened V by 3 bases and J by 3 bases, and 9 bases separated the two germline ends. The germline gives CDR1 SGHRS, CDR2 YFSETQ. The CDR3 totals 13 residues. CDR3: CASSSTGDYGYTF. CDR3 coding DNA: TGCGCCAGCAGCTCGACAGGCGACTATGGCTACACCTTC.

The rearrangement uses TRBV2 and TRBJ1-4, with a possible D match to TRBD1 (5 bases). This CDR3 is built from 13 residues. The V end was cut by 6 bases, the J end by 7 bases, with 12 bases between. Per germline, CDR1 SNHLY and CDR2 FYNNEI. The CDR3 reads CASSRDPFEKLFF. In nucleotides, the CDR3 is TGTGCCAGCAGCCGGGACCCGTTTGAAAAACTGTTTTTT.

V usage is TRBV2 and J usage is TRBJ1-1, with D unresolved. The CDR3 is 12 amino acids. The germline V gene encodes CDR1 SNHLY and CDR2 FYNNEI. Trimming pared 4 bases from V and 7 bases from J, leaving 10 bases between. The CDR3 reads CASSGAGFEAFF. The CDR3 region has the DNA TGTGCCAGCAGTGGGGCCGGCTTTGAAGCTTTCTTT.

V is TRBV7-6 and J is TRBJ2-1; the match to TRBD1 covers 9 bases. The CDR3 extends over 17 amino acids. CDR1 is SGHVS, CDR2 FNYEAQ, per germline. The junction had 11 bases not matched to a gene; V was cut back by 5 bases and J by 3 bases. This CDR3 reads CASSHPPGTGLYNEQFF. The CDR3 bases are TGTGCCAGCAGCCACCCTCCCGGGACAGGGCTCTACAATGAGCAGTTCTTC.

This clone appeared a single time. This chain joins TRBV2 and TRBJ2-7, with 9 bases lining up with TRBD2. The CDR3 has 19 amino acids. V was pared by 6 bases and J by 5 bases, with 23 bases of the junction left unmatched. Germline loops: CDR1 SNHLY, CDR2 FYNNEI. The CDR3 loop reads CASSEFDSSGIAIAHEQYF. In DNA, the CDR3 is TGTGCCAGCAGCGAATTCGATTCTAGCGGGATAGCCATTGCCCACGAGCAGTACTTC.

J is TRBJ1-4 and V is TRBV7-9; D not resolved. The CDR3 spans 14 residues. From germline, CDR1 is SEHNR and CDR2 FQNEAQ (reference sequence). The ends were cut back, 2 bases at V and 0 bases at J, with 4 bases in the middle. The CDR3 region is CASSLRATNEKLFF. As DNA, the CDR3 is TGTGCCAGCAGCTTAAGAGCAACTAATGAAAAACTGTTTTTT.

This chain joins TRBV30 and TRBJ1-1; TRBD1 agrees at 8 bases. The CDR3 is 13 amino acids. Germline CDR1 and CDR2: GTSNPN and SVGIG (reference sequence). Trimming took 3 bases from V and 11 from J; bases not matched to a gene: 11. The CDR3 nucleotides read TGTGCCTGGAGGGGACAGGAGGAAGGGGGGGCTTTCTTT. It translates to CAWRGQEEGGAFF.

This clone was detected once. The chain carries TRBV7-3 and TRBJ2-2; D gene unclear. There are 15 residues in the CDR3. Germline CDR1 SGHTA, CDR2 FQGTGA. V gave up 4 bases and J gave up 4 bases, with 13 bases separating them. The CDR3 DNA sequence: TGTGCCAGCAGCTCGACTCAGGAGCCCACCGGGGAGCTGTTTTTT. Translating gives CASSSTQEPTGELFF.

V gene TRBV5-1 combines with J gene TRBJ2-1, with TRBD2 matching 7 bases. The trim removed 6 bases at V and 8 bases at J, leaving 11 bases unmatched. Germline CDR1 is SGHRS and CDR2 is YFSETQ. The CDR3 covers 14 residues. CDR3 protein: CASTPRQRDDEQFF. CDR3 DNA: TGCGCCAGCACCCCCCGCCAGCGGGACGATGAGCAGTTCTTC.

This chain links TRBV24-1 with TRBJ2-1; TRBD2 matches 13 bases. Germline trimming cut 1 base from V and 9 bases from J; bases unmatched to any gene: 14. Germline V gene sequence: CDR1 KGHDR, CDR2 SFDVKD. The length of the CDR3 is 19 residues. Here the CDR3 DNA reads TGTGCCACCAGTGATTTACAGCCCCGACTAGCGGGAGGAGGCGGTGAGCAGTTCTTC. The encoded protein is CATSDLQPRLAGGGGEQFF.

About this clone itself: One junction end does not reproduce the germline sequence, and a read error may be involved. This chain links TRBV5-4 with TRBJ2-7; TRBD2 is a possible D gene (5 bases). CDR3 length equals 15 residues. CDR1 SGHNT and CDR2 YYREEE come from the germline V gene (reference sequence). Written as DNA, the CDR3 is TGTGCCAGCAGCTTAGACCCAGCGGCAACCTACGAACAGTACTTC. It codes for CASSLDPAATYEQYF.

This sequence joins TRBV25-1 and TRBJ1-3, with 9 nucleotides matching TRBD1. This CDR3 is 15 amino acids long. Losses at the gene ends were 9 bases for V and 7 bases for J; bases not matched to a gene: 13. CDR1 and CDR2 from the germline V gene are MGHDK and SYGVNS. CDR3 region: CAREFTDRGGNTIYF. The CDR3 DNA reads TGTGCCAGAGAATTTACGGACAGGGGTGGGAACACCATATATTTT.

The genes are TRBV2 and TRBJ2-4; 9 bases match TRBD1. Germline V lookup: CDR1 SNHLY, CDR2 FYNNEI. The length of the CDR3 is 14 residues. Losses at the gene ends were 3 bases for V and 7 bases for J; bases not matched to a gene: 4. CDR3 sequence: CASSETGGLNIQYF. The CDR3 region has the DNA TGTGCCAGCAGTGAGACAGGGGGTCTGAACATTCAGTACTTC.

The gene calls are TRBV21-1 and TRBJ1-1. TRBV21-1 is a pseudogene segment. This CDR3 has 14 amino acids. The CDR3 here is CASSNIRGDTEAFF. CDR3 bases: TGTGCCAGCAGCAATATAAGAGGGGACACTGAAGCTTTCTTT.

This chain connects TRBV27 to TRBJ2-7; D not resolved. Germline loops: CDR1 MNHEY, CDR2 SMNVEV (reference sequence). V lost 3 bases and J lost 0, with 12 bases in between. The CDR3 extends over 15 amino acids. The CDR3 nucleotides are TGTGCCAGCAGTTTTACCAGACACTACTCCTACGAGCAGTACTTC. As protein: CASSFTRHYSYEQYF.

This clone turned up a few times. The chain recombines TRBV7-9 with TRBJ1-1, with 7 bases fitting TRBD1. Germline V gene lookup returns CDR1 SEHNR and CDR2 FQNEAQ (reference sequence). The CDR3 totals 14 residues. V lost 6 bases, J lost 2 bases, and 6 bases stayed unmatched. The CDR3 loop reads CASSPRQGNTEAFF. In DNA form, the CDR3 reads TGTGCCAGCAGTCCCCGACAGGGCAACACTGAAGCTTTCTTT.